The present TCR beta chain was sequenced within a study of control samples from healthy donors and cancer patients. The CDR3 totals 14 residues. Trimming stripped 6 bases from V and 0 bases from J, with 9 bases between. Germline V gene sequence: CDR1 MGHDK, CDR2 SYGVNS. The protocol was immunoSEQ multiplex PCR, while the TCRdb copy is restricted to in-frame clones and leaves out a portion. The sample holds about 44,000 clones, around 70% seen once. The TCR was taken from a male donor with melanoma. This sequence joins TRBV25-1 and TRBJ2-1; no clear D gene. The sequenced sample consisted of formalin-fixed, paraffin-embedded tissue. The CDR3 loop reads CASRDQSSYNEQFF. DNA for the CDR3: TGTGCCAGCAGAGACCAGAGCTCCTACAATGAGCAGTTCTTC.